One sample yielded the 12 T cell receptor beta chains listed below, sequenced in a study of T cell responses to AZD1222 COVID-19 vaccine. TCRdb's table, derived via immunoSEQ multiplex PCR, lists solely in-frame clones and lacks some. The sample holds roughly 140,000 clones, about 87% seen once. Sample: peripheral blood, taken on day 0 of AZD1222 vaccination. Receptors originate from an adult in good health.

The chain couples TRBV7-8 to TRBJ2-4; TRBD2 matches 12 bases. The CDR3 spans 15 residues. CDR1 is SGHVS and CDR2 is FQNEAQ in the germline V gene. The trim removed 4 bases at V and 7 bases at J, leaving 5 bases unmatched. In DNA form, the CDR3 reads TGTGCCAGCAGCTCACTAGCGGGAGGATACAACATTCAGTACTTC. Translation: CASSSLAGGYNIQYF.

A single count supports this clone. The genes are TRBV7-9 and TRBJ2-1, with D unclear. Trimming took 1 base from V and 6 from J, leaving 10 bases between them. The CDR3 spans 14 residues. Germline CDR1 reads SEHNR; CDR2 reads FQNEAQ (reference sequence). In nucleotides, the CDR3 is TGTGCCAGCAGCTTAGGGGTTGGCCCCAATGAGCAGTTCTTC. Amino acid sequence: CASSLGVGPNEQFF.

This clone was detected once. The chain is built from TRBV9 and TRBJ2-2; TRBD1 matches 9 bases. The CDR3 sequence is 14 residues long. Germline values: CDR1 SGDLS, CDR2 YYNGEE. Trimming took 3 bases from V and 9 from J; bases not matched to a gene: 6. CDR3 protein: CASSGNRGHRELFF. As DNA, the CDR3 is TGTGCCAGCAGCGGTAACAGGGGGCACCGGGAGCTGTTTTTT.

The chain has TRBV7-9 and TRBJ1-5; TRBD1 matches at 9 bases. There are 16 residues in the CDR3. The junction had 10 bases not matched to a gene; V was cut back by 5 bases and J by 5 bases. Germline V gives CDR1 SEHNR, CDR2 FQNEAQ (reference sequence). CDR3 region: CASSPPGQGGYQPQHF. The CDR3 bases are TGTGCCAGCAGCCCGCCGGGACAGGGTGGTTATCAGCCCCAGCATTTT.

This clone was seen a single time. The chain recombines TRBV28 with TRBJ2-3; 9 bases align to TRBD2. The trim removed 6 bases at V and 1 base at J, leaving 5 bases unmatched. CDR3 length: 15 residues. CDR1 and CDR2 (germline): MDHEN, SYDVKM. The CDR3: CASSSSGDGTDTQYF. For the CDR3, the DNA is TGTGCCAGCAGCTCTAGCGGGGACGGCACAGATACGCAGTATTTT.

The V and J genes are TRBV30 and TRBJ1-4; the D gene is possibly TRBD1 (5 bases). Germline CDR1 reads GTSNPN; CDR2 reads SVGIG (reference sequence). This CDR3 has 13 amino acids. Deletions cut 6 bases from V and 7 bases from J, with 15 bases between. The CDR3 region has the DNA TGTGCCTGCAATCGGGACGGAACTGAAAAACTGTTTTTT. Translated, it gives CACNRDGTEKLFF.

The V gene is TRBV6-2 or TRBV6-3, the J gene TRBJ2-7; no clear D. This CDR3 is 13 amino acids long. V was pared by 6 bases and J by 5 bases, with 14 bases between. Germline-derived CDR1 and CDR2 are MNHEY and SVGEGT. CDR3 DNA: TGTGCCAGCAGCCCCGCCCCCGTAAACGAGCAGTACTTC. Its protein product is CASSPAPVNEQYF.

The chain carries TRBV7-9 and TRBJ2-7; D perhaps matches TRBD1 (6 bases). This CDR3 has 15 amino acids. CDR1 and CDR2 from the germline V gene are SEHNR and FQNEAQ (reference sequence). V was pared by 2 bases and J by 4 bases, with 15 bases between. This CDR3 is CASSLMAGARYEQYF. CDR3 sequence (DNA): TGTGCCAGCAGCTTAATGGCAGGGGCTAGATACGAGCAGTACTTC.

The DNA for the CDR3 is TGTGCCAGCAGTGAAAGGTACGCGGGAAACGACGAGCAGTACTTC. Translation: CASSERYAGNDEQYF. The chain recombines TRBV2 with TRBJ2-7, with D perhaps TRBD2 (6 bases). In germline, CDR1 is SNHLY, CDR2 FYNNEI. The V end was cut by 2 bases, the J end by 5 bases, with 16 bases between. The CDR3 has 15 residues. Drawing the rest from reference TRBV2 and TRBJ2-7, the complete variable domain is EPEVTQTPSHQVTQMGQEVILRCVPISNHLYFYWYRQILGQKVEFLVSFYNNEISEKSEIFDDQFSVERPDGSNFTLKIRSTKLEDSAMYFCASSERYAGNDEQYFGPGTRLTVT.

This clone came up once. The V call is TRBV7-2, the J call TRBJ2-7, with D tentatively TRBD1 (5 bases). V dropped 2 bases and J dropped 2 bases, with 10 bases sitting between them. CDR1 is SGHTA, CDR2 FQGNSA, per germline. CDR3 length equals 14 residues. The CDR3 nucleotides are TGTGCCAGCAGCTTATTGCAGGGTCCCTACGAGCAGTACTTC. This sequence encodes CASSLLQGPYEQYF. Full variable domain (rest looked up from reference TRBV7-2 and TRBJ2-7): GAGVSQSPSNKVTEKGKDVELRCDPISGHTALYWYRQSLGQGLEFLIYFQGNSAPDKSGLPSDRFSAERTGGSVSTLTIQRTQQEDSAVYLCASSLLQGPYEQYFGPGTRLTVT.

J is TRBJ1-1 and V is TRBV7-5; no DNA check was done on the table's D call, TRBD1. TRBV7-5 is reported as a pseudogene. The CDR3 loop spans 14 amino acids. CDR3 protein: CARSLTDPVTEAFF. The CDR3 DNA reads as TGTGCCAGAAGCTTAACAGACCCCGTTACTGAAGCTTTCTTT.

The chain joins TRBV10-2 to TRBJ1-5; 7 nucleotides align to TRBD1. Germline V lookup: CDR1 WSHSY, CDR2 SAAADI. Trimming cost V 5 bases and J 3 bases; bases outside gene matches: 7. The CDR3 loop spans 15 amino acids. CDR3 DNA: TGCGCCAGCAGTAGGGGGACAGACCCCAATCAGCCCCAGCATTTT. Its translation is CASSRGTDPNQPQHF.